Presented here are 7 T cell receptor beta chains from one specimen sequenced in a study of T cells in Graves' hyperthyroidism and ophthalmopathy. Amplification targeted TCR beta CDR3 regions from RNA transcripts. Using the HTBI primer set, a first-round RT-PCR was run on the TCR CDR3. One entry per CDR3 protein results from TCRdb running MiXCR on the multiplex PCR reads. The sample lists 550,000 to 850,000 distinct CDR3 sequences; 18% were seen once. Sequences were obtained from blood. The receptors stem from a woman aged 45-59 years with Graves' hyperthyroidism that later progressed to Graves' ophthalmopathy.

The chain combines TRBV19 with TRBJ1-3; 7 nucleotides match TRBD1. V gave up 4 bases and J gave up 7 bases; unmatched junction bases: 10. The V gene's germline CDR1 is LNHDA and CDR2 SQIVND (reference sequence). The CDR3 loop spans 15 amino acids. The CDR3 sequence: CASSNRDSRSNTIYF. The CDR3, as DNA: TGTGCCAGTAGTAACCGGGACAGCAGGAGTAACACCATATATTTT. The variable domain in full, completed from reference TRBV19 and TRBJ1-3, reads DGGITQSPKYLFRKEGQNVTLSCEQNLNHDAMYWYRQDPGQGLRLIYYSQIVNDFQKGDIAEGYSVSREKKESFPLTVTSAQKNPTAFYLCASSNRDSRSNTIYFGEGSWLTVV.

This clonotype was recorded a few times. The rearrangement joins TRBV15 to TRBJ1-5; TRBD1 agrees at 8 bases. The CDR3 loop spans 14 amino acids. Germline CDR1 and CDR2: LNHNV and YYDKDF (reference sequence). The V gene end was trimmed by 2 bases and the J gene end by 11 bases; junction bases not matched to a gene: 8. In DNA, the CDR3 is TGTGCCACCAGCAGACCCGAGACAGGGGTAGCCCAGCATTTT. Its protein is CATSRPETGVAQHF.

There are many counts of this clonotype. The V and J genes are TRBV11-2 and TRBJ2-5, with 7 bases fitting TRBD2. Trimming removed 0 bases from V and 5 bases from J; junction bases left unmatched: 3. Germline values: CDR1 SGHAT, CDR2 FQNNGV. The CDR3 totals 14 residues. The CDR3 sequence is CASSLDGTTETQYF. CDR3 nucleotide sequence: TGTGCCAGCAGCTTAGATGGGACTACGGAGACCCAGTACTTC.

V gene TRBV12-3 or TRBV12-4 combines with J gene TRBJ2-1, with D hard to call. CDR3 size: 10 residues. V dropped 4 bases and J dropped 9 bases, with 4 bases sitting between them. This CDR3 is CASSSGEQFF. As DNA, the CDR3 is TGTGCCAGCAGTTCCGGTGAGCAGTTCTTC.

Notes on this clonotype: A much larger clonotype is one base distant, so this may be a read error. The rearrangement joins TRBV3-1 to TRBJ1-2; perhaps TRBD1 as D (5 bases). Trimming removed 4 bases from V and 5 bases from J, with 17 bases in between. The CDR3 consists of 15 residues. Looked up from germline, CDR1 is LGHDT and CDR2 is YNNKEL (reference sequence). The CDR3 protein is CASSRVGGGSYGYTF. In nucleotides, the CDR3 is TGTGCCAGCAGCCGAGTTGGGGGGGGAAGTTATGGCTACACCTTC.

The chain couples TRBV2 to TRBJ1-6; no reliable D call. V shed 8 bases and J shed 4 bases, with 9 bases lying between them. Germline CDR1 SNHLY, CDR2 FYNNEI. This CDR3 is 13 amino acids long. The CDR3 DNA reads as TGTGCCAGCGTCGAGGCTTATAATTCACCCCTCCACTTT. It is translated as CASVEAYNSPLHF.

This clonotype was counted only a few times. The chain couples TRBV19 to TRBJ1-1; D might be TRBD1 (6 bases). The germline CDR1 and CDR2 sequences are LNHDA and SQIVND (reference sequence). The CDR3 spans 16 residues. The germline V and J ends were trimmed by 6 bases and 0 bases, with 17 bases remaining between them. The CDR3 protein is CASSEQGPLMNTEAFF. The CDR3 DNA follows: TGTGCCAGTAGCGAACAGGGACCGTTAATGAACACTGAAGCTTTCTTT. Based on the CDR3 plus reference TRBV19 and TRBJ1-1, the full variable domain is DGGITQSPKYLFRKEGQNVTLSCEQNLNHDAMYWYRQDPGQGLRLIYYSQIVNDFQKGDIAEGYSVSREKKESFPLTVTSAQKNPTAFYLCASSEQGPLMNTEAFFGQGTRLTVV.